This T cell receptor beta chain was documented in a study of PD-L1 blockade in urothelial cancer. Background on the study: Blood was subjected to analysis at 3 weeks (second dose) and 6 weeks following treatment start. T cells numbered a median of 141,255 in the blood samples.

Assay: immunoSEQ multiplex PCR; the TCRdb copy retains only in-frame clones and omits some. Here the sample spans about 56,000 clones, over 75% being singletons. CDR1 is MGHRA and CDR2 is YSYEKL in the germline V gene. V was pared by 6 bases and J by 8 bases, with 7 bases between. CDR3 size: 10 residues. Documented time point: pretreatment peripheral blood. The TCR was taken from a man aged 65 to 85 with urothelial cancer. This chain uses TRBV4-1 with TRBJ1-1; no clear D. The material was PBMCs, obtained around atezolizumab (anti-PD-L1) treatment. CDR3 sequence (DNA): TGCGCCAGCAGGGGCTCCGAAGCTTTCTTT. This encodes CASRGSEAFF.